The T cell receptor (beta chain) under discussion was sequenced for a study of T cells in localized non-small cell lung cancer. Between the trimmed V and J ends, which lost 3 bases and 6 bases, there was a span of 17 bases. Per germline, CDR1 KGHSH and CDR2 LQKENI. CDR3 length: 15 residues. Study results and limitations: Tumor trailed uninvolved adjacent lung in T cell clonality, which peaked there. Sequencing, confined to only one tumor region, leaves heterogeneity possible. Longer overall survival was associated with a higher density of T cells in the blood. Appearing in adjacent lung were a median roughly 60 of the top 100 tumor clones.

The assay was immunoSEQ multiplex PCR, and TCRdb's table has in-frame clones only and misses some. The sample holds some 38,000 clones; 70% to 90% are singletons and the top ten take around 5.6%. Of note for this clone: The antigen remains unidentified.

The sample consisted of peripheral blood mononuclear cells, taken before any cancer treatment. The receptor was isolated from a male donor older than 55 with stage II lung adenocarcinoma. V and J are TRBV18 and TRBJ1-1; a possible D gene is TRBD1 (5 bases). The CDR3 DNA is TGTGCCAGCTCACCTTGGGGCGGAGGGCGCGCTGAAGCTTTCTTT. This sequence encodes CASSPWGGGRAEAFF.